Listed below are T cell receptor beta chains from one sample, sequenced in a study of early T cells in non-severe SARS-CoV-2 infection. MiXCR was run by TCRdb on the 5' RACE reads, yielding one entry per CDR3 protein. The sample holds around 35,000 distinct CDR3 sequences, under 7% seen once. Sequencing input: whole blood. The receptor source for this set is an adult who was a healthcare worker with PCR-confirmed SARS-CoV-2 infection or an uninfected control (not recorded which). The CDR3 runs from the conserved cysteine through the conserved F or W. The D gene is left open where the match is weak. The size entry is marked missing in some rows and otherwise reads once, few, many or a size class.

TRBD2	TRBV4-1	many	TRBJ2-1	CASSLQTSGRVPEQFF	TGCGCCAGCAGCCTCCAGACTAGCGGGAGAGTGCCTGAGCAGTTCTTC
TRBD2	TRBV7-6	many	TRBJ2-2	CASSLGRAGGTGELFF	TGTGCCAGCAGCTTAGGTCGAGCGGGAGGCACCGGGGAGCTGTTTTTT
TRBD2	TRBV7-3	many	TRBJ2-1	CASSPRTGEGLAGFNEQFF	TGTGCCAGCAGCCCCCGGACAGGGGAAGGACTAGCGGGCTTCAATGAGCAGTTCTTC
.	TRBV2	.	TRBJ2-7	CASSEVLGDEQYF	TGTGCCAGCAGTGAGGTTTTAGGTGACGAGCAGTACTTC
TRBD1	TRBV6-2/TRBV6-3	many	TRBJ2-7	CASQRQGYEQYF	TGTGCCAGCCAACGACAGGGATACGAGCAGTACTTC
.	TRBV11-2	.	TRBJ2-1	CASSTGDSSYNEQFF	TGTGCCAGCAGCACCGGAGACAGTTCCTACAATGAGCAGTTCTTC
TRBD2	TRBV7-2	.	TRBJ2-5	CASSHTSGYQETQYF	TGTGCCAGCAGCCATACTAGCGGGTACCAAGAGACCCAGTACTTC
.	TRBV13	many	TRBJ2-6	CASSAVGSSGANVLTF	TGTGCCAGCAGCGCCGTCGGGTCTTCTGGGGCCAACGTCCTGACTTTC
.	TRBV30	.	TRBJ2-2	CARDTKNTGELFF	TGTGCCCGGGACACTAAGAACACCGGGGAGCTGTTTTTT
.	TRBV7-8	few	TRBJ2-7	CASSFAGRNYEQYF	TGTGCCAGCAGCTTCGCGGGCAGAAACTACGAGCAGTACTTC
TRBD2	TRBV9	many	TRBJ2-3	CASSGGGSGTRQYF	TGTGCCAGCAGCGGTGGAGGGAGCGGGACTAGACAGTATTTT
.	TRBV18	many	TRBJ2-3	CASSPEDPTDTQYF	TGTGCCAGCTCACCCGAGGACCCAACAGATACGCAGTATTTT
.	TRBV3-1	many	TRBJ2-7	CASSQEAGIYEQYF	TGTGCCAGCAGCCAAGAGGCAGGAATCTACGAGCAGTACTTC
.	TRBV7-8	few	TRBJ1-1	CASSLAESRTEAFF	TGTGCCAGCAGCTTAGCAGAGTCGAGGACTGAAGCTTTCTTT